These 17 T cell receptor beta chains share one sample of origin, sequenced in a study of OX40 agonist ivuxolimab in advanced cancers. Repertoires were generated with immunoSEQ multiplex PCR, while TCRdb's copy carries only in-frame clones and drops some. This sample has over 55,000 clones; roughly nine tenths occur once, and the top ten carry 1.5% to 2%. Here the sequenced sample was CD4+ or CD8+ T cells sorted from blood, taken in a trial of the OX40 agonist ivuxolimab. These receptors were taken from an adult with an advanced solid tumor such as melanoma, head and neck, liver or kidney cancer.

CDR3 region: CASSFGQGINYGYTF. The CDR3, as DNA: TGTGCCAGCAGCTTTGGACAGGGAATTAACTATGGCTACACCTTC. The chain combines TRBV13 with TRBJ1-2; 8 bases are a match to TRBD1. Losses at the gene ends were 3 bases for V and 1 base for J; bases not matched to a gene: 4. This CDR3 is built from 15 residues. Germline V gives CDR1 PRHDT, CDR2 FYEKMQ (reference sequence).

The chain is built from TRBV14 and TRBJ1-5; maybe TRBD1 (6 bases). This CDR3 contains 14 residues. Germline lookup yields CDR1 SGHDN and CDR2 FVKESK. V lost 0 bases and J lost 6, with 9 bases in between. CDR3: CASSQDWGAQPQHF. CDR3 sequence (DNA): TGTGCCAGCAGCCAAGATTGGGGGGCTCAGCCCCAGCATTTT.

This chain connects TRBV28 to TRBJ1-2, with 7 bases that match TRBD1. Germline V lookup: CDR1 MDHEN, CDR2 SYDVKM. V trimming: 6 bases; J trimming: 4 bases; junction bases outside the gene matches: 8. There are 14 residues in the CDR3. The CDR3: CASRTTGEAYGYTF. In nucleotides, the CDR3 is TGTGCCAGCAGAACCACAGGGGAGGCCTATGGCTACACCTTC.

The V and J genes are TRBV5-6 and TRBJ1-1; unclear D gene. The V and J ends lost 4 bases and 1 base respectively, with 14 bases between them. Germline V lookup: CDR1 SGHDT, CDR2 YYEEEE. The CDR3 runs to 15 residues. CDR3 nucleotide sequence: TGTGCCAGCAGCCTACTCGCTAGCAGGAACACTGAAGCTTTCTTT. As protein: CASSLLASRNTEAFF. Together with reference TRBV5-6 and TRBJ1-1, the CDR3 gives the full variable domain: DAGVTQSPTHLIKTRGQQVTLRCSPKSGHDTVSWYQQALGQGPQFIFQYYEEEERQRGNFPDRFSGHQFPNYSSELNVNALLLGDSALYLCASSLLASRNTEAFFGQGTRLTVV.

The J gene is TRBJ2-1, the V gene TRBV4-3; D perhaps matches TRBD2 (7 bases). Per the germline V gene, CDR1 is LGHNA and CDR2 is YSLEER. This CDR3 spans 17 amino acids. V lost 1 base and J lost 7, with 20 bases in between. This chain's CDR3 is CASSQGVFGGPGNEQFF. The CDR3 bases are TGCGCCAGCAGCCAAGGGGTTTTCGGGGGGCCGGGAAATGAGCAGTTCTTC.

Here the CDR3 DNA reads TGTGCCATCAGATCAGGGACTAGCGATATTTACAATGAGCAGTTCTTC. Protein sequence: CAIRSGTSDIYNEQFF. V is TRBV10-3 and J is TRBJ2-1; 10 nucleotides match TRBD2. V gave up 6 bases and J gave up 4 bases; unmatched junction bases: 9. Per germline, CDR1 ENHRY and CDR2 SYGVKD. This CDR3 has 16 amino acids.

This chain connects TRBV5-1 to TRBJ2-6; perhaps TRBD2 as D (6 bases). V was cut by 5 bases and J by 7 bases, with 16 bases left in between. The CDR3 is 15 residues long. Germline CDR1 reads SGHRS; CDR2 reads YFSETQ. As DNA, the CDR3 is TGCGCCAGCAGGGACCGGGACTTTTCAGCCAACGTCCTGACTTTC. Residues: CASRDRDFSANVLTF. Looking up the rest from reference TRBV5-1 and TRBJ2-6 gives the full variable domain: KAGVTQTPRYLIKTRGQQVTLSCSPISGHRSVSWYQQTPGQGLQFLFEYFSETQRNKGNFPGRFSGRQFSNSRSEMNVSTLELGDSALYLCASRDRDFSANVLTFGAGSRLTVL.

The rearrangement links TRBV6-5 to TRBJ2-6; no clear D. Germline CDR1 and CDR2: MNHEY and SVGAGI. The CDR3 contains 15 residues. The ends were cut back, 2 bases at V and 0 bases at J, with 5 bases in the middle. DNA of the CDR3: TGTGCCAGCAGTTACGAGCACTCTGGGGCCAACGTCCTGACTTTC. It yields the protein CASSYEHSGANVLTF.

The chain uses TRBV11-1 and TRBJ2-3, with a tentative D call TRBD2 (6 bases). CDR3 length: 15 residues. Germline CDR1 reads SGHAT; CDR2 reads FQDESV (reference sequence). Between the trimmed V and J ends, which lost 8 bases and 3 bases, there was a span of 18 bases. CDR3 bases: TGTGCCAGCGTCACCGGGAGAGGGAGGACAGATACGCAGTATTTT. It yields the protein CASVTGRGRTDTQYF.

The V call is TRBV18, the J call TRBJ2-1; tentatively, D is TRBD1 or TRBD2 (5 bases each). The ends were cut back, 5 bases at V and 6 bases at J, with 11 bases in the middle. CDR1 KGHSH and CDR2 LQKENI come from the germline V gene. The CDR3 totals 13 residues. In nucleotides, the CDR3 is TGTGCCAGCTCAACCCGGGACGGCAATGAGCAGTTCTTC. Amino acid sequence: CASSTRDGNEQFF.

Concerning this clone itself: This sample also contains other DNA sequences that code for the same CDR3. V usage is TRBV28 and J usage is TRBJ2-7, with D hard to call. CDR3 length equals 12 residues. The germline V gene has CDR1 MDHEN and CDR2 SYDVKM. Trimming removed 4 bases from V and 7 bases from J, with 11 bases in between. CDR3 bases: TGTGCCAGCAGTTCTCAAACGTATGAGCAGTACTTC. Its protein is CASSSQTYEQYF. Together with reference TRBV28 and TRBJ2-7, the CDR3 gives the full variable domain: DVKVTQSSRYLVKRTGEKVFLECVQDMDHENMFWYRQDPGLGLRLIYFSYDVKMKEKGDIPEGYSVSREKKERFSLILESASTNQTSMYLCASSSQTYEQYFGPGTRLTVT.

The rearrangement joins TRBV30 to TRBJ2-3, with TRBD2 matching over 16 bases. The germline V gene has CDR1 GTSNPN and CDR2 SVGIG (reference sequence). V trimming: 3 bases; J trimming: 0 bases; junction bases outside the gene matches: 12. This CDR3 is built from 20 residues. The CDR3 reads CAWSHLGLAGGPSSTDTQYF. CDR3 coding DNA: TGTGCCTGGAGCCATTTGGGACTAGCGGGAGGGCCTTCTAGCACAGATACGCAGTATTTT.

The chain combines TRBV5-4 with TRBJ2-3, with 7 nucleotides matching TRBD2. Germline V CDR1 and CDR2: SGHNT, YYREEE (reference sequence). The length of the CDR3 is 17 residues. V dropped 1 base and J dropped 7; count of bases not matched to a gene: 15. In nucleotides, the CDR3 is TGTGCCAGCAGCTTGATGAAGGCAGCGGGGAGTGGGAATACGCAGTATTTT. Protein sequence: CASSLMKAAGSGNTQYF.

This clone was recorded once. The CDR3 DNA follows: TGTGCCAGTAGTCCTAGGAGTAATGACGAAAAACTGTTTTTT. It translates to CASSPRSNDEKLFF. The chain employs TRBV19 and TRBJ1-4; D gene uncertain. Trimming shortened V by 5 bases and J by 8 bases, and 15 bases separated the two germline ends. Germline V gives CDR1 LNHDA, CDR2 SQIVND (reference sequence). The CDR3 is 14 amino acids. Full variable domain (remainder filled in from reference TRBV19 and TRBJ1-4): DGGITQSPKYLFRKEGQNVTLSCEQNLNHDAMYWYRQDPGQGLRLIYYSQIVNDFQKGDIAEGYSVSREKKESFPLTVTSAQKNPTAFYLCASSPRSNDEKLFFGSGTQLSVL.

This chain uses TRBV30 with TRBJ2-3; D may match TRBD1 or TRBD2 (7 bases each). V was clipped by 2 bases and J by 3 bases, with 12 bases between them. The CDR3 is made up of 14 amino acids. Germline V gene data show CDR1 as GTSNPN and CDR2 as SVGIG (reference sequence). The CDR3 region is CAWSLQGGTDTQYF. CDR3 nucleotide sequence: TGTGCCTGGAGTCTCCAGGGGGGGACAGATACGCAGTATTTT. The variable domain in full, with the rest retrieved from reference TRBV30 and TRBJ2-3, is SQTIHQWPATLVQPVGSPLSLECTVEGTSNPNLYWYRQAAGRGLQLLFYSVGIGQISSEVPQNLSASRPQDRQFILSSKKLLLSDSGFYLCAWSLQGGTDTQYFGPGTRLTVL.

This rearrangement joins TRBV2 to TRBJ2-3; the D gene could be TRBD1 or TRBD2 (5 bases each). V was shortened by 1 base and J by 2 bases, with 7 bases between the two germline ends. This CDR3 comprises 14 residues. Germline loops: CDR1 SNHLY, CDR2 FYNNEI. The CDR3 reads CASSEDGTTDTQYF. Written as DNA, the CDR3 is TGTGCCAGCAGTGAAGATGGGACCACAGATACGCAGTATTTT.

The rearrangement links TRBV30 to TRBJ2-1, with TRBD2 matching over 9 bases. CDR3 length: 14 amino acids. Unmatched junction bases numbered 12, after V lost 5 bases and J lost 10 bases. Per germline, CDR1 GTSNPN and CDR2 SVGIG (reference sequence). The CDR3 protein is CAWSRGGASGEQFF. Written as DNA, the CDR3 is TGTGCCTGGTCCCGCGGGGGGGCCAGTGGGGAGCAGTTCTTC.